Reported below is one TCR beta chain. The CDR3 is made up of 14 amino acids. The germline V gene encodes CDR1 LGHDT and CDR2 YNNKEL (reference sequence). Deletions cut 3 bases from V and 5 bases from J, with 13 bases between. The data were taken from a study of blood T cell repertoires in COVID-19. Source study methods: Reference gene primer amplification gave estimated nucleated cell counts. Libraries were prepared by immunoSEQ multiplex PCR; TCRdb keeps only in-frame clonotypes and omits some of them. That table supplies the V and J calls and clone size; D and trimming were determined from the DNA. The sample has over 250,000 clones, around 87% seen once.

The rearrangement links TRBV3-1 (or the pseudogene TRBV3-2) to TRBJ2-5; perhaps TRBD1 as D (5 bases). Sequences were obtained from PBMCs or T cells enriched from blood (not recorded which). This sequence originates from a woman aged 25 to 39 who had recovered from COVID-19. The CDR3 sequence is CASSHLGERETQYF. The CDR3 coding sequence is TGTGCCAGCAGCCATCTAGGGGAACGGGAGACCCAGTACTTC.